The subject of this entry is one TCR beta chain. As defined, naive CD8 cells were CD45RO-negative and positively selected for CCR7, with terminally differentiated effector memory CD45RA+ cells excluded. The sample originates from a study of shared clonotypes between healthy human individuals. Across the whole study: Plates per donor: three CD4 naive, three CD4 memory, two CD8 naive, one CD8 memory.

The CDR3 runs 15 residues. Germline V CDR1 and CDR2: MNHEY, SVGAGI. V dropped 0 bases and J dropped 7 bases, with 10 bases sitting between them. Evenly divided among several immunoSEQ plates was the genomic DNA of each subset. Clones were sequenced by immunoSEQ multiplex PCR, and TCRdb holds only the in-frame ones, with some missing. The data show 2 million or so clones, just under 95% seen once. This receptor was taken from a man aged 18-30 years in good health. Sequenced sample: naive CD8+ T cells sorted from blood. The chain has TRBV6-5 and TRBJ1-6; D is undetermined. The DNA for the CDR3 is TGTGCCAGCAGTTACTCAAGCGGGAACAATTCACCCCTCCACTTT. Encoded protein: CASSYSSGNNSPLHF.